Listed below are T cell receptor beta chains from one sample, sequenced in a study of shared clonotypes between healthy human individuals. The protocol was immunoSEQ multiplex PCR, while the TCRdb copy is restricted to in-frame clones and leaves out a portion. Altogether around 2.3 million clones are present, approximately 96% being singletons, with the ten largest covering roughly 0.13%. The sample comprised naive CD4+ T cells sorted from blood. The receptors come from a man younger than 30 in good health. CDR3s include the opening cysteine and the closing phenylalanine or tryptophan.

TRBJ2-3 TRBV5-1 CASSMGTRTDTQYF
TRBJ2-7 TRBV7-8 CASSLGTSSYEQYF
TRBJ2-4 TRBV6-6 CASREGTLAKNIQYF
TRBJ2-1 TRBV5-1 CASSLTSSYNEQFF
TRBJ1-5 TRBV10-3 CAIGQGNQPQHF
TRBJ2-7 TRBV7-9 CASSPEGNLRYEQYF
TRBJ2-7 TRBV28 CASSFNRNEQYF
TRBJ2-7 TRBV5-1 CASSLQGESSYEQYF
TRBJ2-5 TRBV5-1 CASSFSVQETQYF
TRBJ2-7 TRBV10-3 CAIGTSHEQYF
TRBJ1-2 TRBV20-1 CSASQDGYTF
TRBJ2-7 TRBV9 CASSVSGTGGYEQYF
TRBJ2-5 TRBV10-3 CATSGLAGGGQETQYF
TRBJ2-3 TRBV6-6 CASSYSPGGPSDTQYF
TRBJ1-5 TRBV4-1 CASSQDKGARQPQHF